Below, 7 T cell receptor beta chains from the same sample are listed, as sequenced in a study of T-cell reconstitution after alpha-beta-depleted transplantation in children. Overall study results and limits: Several hundred expanded graft clones reportedly gave rise to the alpha-beta T cells present about two months after transplant.

Preparing the TCRbeta library involved the use of unique molecular identifiers. TCRdb itself ran the PCR reads through MiXCR, one entry per CDR3 protein. This sample carries roughly 30,000 distinct CDR3 sequences, around 7% of them seen once, and the ten largest clones take about 27%. These receptors lack a known antigen. The source was peripheral blood, collected 60 days after TCRalphabeta/CD19-depleted stem cell transplant. These receptors were taken from a child in the first two years of life who had a stem cell transplant for acute myeloid leukemia, so the T cells may come from the graft donor.

The sample holds many counts of this clonotype. The V and J genes are TRBV5-1 and TRBJ1-1; weak D call: TRBD1 (6 bases). CDR1 SGHRS and CDR2 YFSETQ come from the germline V gene. This CDR3 is 13 amino acids long. Between the trimmed V and J ends, which lost 4 bases and 6 bases, there was a span of 13 bases. The CDR3, as DNA: TGCGCCAGCAGCAGGTGGGAGGGGGCTGAAGCTTTCTTT. Translation gives CASSRWEGAEAFF.

The table lists this clonotype with many counts. The chain links TRBV28 to TRBJ2-5, with D possibly being TRBD1 (6 bases). V was shortened by 3 bases and J by 2 bases, with 13 bases between the two germline ends. In germline, CDR1 is MDHEN, CDR2 SYDVKM. The CDR3 is 15 amino acids. The DNA for the CDR3 is TGTGCCAGCAGTTTGCTGGGACAACCACAAGAGACCCAGTACTTC. It is translated as CASSLLGQPQETQYF.

This clonotype has ten or more counts. The chain joins TRBV5-1 to TRBJ2-2, with D unclear. Per the germline V gene, CDR1 is SGHRS and CDR2 is YFSETQ. The germline V and J ends were trimmed by 5 bases and 2 bases, with 4 bases remaining between them. The CDR3 is made up of 12 amino acids. CDR3 DNA: TGCGCCAGCAGAAAAAACACCGGGGAGCTGTTTTTT. This encodes CASRKNTGELFF.

The table lists this clonotype with many counts. The chain joins TRBV4-3 to TRBJ1-5; D is unclear. In germline, CDR1 is LGHNA, CDR2 YSLEER. This CDR3 has 14 amino acids. Trimming left V 0 bases short and J 7 bases short, with 10 bases between. CDR3 protein: CASSQDRWMQPQHF. DNA for the CDR3: TGCGCCAGCAGCCAAGACAGGTGGATGCAGCCCCAGCATTTT.

This clonotype was counted at least ten times. The chain joins TRBV4-3 to TRBJ2-1; 8 bases map to TRBD2. Unmatched junction bases numbered 16, after V lost 8 bases and J lost 4 bases. Germline V gene lookup returns CDR1 LGHNA and CDR2 YSLEER. CDR3 length equals 17 residues. CDR3 region: CASSEEEGGLAYNEQFF. The DNA of the CDR3 is TGCGCCAGCTCCGAAGAGGAAGGAGGACTAGCATACAATGAGCAGTTCTTC.

This clonotype came up many times. The V and J genes are TRBV13 and TRBJ2-7; TRBD2 agrees at 10 bases. V trimming: 1 base; J trimming: 4 bases; junction bases outside the gene matches: 4. The CDR3 sequence is 15 residues long. Germline loops: CDR1 PRHDT, CDR2 FYEKMQ (reference sequence). The CDR3 DNA is TGTGCCAGCAGCTTAGCCCTAGCGGGAGAATACGAGCAGTACTTC. Its translation: CASSLALAGEYEQYF.

This clonotype came up many times. The chain is built from TRBV20-1 and TRBJ2-3, with TRBD2 matching over 8 bases. The J segment lost 4 bases and the V segment lost 6 bases, leaving 15 bases of the junction unmatched. The CDR3 runs 16 residues. Per the germline V gene, CDR1 is DFQATT and CDR2 is SNEGSKA (reference sequence). The CDR3 coding sequence is TGCAGTGCGCGTGATCCACTAGCGGTGAGGGCAGATACGCAGTATTTT. Its translation is CSARDPLAVRADTQYF.